This T cell receptor beta chain was recorded in a study of shared clonotypes between healthy human individuals. The length of the CDR3 is 16 residues. Germline assignment: CDR1 KGHSH and CDR2 LQKENI. V was pared by 0 bases and J by 3 bases, with 13 bases between. CD8 cells classed as naive were CD45RO-negative and positively selected for CCR7, excluding terminally differentiated effector memory CD45RA+ cells. Sequenced by immunoSEQ multiplex PCR; TCRdb stores in-frame clones only, minus some. Of around 2,100,000 clones detected, approximately 95% appear once; the ten largest clones hold roughly 1.2%.

The rearrangement joins TRBV18 to TRBJ2-3; TRBD1 might be the D (5 bases). Material for sequencing was naive CD8+ T cells sorted from blood. This TCR came from a young man in good health. The CDR3 coding sequence is TGTGCCAGCTCACCACCGAGGATAGGGGCGACAGATACGCAGTATTTT. Its translation: CASSPPRIGATDTQYF.